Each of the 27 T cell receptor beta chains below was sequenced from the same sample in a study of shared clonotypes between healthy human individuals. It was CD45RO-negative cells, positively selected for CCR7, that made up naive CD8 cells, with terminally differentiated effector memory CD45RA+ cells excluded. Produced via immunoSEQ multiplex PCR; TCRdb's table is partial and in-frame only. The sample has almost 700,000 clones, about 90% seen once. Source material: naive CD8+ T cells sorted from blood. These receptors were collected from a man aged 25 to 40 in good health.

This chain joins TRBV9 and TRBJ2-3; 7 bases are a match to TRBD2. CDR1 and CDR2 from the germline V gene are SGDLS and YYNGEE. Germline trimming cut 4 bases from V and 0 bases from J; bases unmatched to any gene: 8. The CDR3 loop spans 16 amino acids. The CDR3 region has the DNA TGTGCCAGCAGCTCAGGGTGGGGACTAAGCACAGATACGCAGTATTTT. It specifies CASSSGWGLSTDTQYF.

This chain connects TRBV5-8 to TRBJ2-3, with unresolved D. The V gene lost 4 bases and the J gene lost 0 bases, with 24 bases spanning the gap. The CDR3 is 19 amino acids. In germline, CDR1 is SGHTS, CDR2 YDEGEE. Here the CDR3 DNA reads TGTGCCAGCAGCACAACAATAATCAAAATCGGCCTTAGCACAGATACGCAGTATTTT. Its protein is CASSTTIIKIGLSTDTQYF.

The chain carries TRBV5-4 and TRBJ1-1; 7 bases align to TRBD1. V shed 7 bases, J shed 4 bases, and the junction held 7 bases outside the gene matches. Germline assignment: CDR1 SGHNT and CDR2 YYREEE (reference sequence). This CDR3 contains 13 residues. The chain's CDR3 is CASRLQGTTEAFF. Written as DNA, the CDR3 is TGTGCCAGCCGCCTACAGGGGACCACTGAAGCTTTCTTT. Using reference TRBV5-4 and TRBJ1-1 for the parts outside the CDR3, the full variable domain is ETGVTQSPTHLIKTRGQQVTLRCSSQSGHNTVSWYQQALGQGPQFIFQYYREEENGRGNFPPRFSGLQFPNYSSELNVNALELDDSALYLCASRLQGTTEAFFGQGTRLTVV.

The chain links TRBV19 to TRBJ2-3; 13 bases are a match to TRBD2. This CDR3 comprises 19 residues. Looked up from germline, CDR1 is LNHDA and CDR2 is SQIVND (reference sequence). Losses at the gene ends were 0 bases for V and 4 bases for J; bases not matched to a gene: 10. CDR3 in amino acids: CASSIDLLGLAGEADTQYF. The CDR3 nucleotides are TGTGCCAGTAGTATAGATCTTTTAGGACTAGCGGGAGAGGCAGATACGCAGTATTTT.

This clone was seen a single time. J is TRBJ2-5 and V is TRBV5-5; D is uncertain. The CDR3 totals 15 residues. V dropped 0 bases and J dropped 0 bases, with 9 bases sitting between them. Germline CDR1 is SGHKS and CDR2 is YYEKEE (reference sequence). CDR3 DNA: TGTGCCAGCAGCTTGGGGGCCCGGTACCAAGAGACCCAGTACTTC. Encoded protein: CASSLGARYQETQYF.

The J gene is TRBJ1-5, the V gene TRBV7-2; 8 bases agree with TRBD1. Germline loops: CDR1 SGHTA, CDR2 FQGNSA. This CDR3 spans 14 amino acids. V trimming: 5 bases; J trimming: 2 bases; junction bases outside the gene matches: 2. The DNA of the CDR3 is TGTGCCAGCAGCCCGACAGGGGGCAATCAGCCCCAGCATTTT. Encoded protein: CASSPTGGNQPQHF.

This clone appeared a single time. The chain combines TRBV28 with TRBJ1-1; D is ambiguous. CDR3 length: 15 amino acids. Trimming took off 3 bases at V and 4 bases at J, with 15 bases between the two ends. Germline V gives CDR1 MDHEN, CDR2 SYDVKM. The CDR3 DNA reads TGTGCCAGCAGTTTTTTCCTAAGGCGAGGCACTGAAGCTTTCTTT. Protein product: CASSFFLRRGTEAFF.

CDR3 sequence reads: CSVDFGGNTEAFF. The CDR3 nucleotides read TGCAGCGTTGATTTCGGGGGCAACACTGAAGCTTTCTTT. J is TRBJ1-1 and V is TRBV29-1, with D tentatively TRBD1 (6 bases). V gave up 3 bases and J gave up 2 bases, with 10 bases separating them. The V gene's germline CDR1 is SQVTM and CDR2 ANQGSEA. The CDR3 runs to 13 residues. The full variable domain, in which reference TRBV29-1 and TRBJ1-1 provide the parts outside the CDR3, is SAVISQKPSRDICQRGTSLTIQCQVDSQVTMMFWYRQQPGQSLTLIATANQGSEATYESGFVIDKFPISRPNLTFSTLTVSNMSPEDSSIYLCSVDFGGNTEAFFGQGTRLTVV.

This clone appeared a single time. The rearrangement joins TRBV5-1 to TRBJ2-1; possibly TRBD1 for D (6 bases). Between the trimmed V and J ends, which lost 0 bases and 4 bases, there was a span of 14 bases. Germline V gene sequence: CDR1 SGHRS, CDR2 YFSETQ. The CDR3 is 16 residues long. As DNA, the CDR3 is TGCGCCAGCAGCTTGGCGGGCAGGGGTGAATACAATGAGCAGTTCTTC. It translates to CASSLAGRGEYNEQFF.

In nucleotides, the CDR3 is TGTGCCAGCAGCTCGTCAAATGAGCAGTTCTTC. Translation: CASSSSNEQFF. The chain links TRBV7-3 to TRBJ2-1; D not certain. V was trimmed by 4 bases and J by 7 bases, leaving 5 bases between them. The CDR3 runs to 11 residues. Looked up from germline, CDR1 is SGHTA and CDR2 is FQGTGA.

The CDR3 protein is CASSYQQGARETQYF. In DNA, the CDR3 is TGTGCCAGCAGTTACCAACAGGGGGCTCGAGAGACCCAGTACTTC. This chain joins TRBV6-6 and TRBJ2-5, with TRBD1 matching over 9 bases. The germline gives CDR1 MNHNY, CDR2 SVGAGI (reference sequence). Trimming removed 2 bases from V and 4 bases from J; junction bases left unmatched: 5. CDR3 length: 15 residues.

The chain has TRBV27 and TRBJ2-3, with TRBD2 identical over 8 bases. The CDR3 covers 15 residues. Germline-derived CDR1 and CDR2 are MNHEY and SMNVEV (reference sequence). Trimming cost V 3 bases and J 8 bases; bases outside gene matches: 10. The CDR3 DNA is TGTGCCAGCAGTTTTCCCGCCGTGGCGGGAGGTACGCAGTATTTT. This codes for CASSFPAVAGGTQYF.

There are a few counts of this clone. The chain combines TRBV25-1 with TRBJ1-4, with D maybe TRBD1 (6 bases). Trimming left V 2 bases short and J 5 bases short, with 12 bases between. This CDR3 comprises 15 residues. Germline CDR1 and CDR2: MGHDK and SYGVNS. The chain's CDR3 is CASSEVGAANEKLFF. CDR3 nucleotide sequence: TGTGCCAGCAGTGAAGTGGGGGCTGCGAATGAAAAACTGTTTTTT. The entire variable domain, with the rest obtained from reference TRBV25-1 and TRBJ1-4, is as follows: EADIYQTPRYLVIGTGKKITLECSQTMGHDKMYWYQQDPGMELHLIHYSYGVNSTEKGDLSSESTVSRIRTEHFPLTLESARPSHTSQYLCASSEVGAANEKLFFGSGTQLSVL.

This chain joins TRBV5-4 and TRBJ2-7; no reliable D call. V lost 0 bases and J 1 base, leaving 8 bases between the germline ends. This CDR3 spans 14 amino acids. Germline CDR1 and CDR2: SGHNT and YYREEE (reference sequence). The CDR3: CASSLENPSYEQYF. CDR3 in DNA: TGTGCCAGCAGCTTGGAGAACCCATCCTACGAGCAGTACTTC.

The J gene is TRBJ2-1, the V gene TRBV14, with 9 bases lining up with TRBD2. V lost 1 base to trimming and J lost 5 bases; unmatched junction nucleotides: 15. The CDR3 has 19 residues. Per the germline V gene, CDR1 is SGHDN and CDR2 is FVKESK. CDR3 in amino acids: CASSQGGSGRRKIDNEQFF. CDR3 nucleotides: TGTGCCAGCAGCCAAGGGGGTAGCGGGAGAAGGAAGATCGACAATGAGCAGTTCTTC.

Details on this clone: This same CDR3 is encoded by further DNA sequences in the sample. The CDR3 reads CASSFGTGPYEQYF. DNA for the CDR3: TGTGCCAGCAGCTTCGGGACAGGTCCCTACGAGCAGTACTTC. V gene TRBV5-4 combines with J gene TRBJ2-7, with 8 bases fitting TRBD1. Germline CDR1 is SGHNT and CDR2 is YYREEE (reference sequence). This CDR3 comprises 14 residues. J gave up 2 bases and V 2 bases, and 3 bases lay outside the gene matches.

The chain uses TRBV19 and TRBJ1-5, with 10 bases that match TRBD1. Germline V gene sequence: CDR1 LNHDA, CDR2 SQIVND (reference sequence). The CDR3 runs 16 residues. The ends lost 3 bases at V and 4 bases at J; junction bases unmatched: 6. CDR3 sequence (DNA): TGTGCCAGTAGTATTCCCCCGGGACAGGGGAATCAGCCCCAGCATTTT. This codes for CASSIPPGQGNQPQHF.

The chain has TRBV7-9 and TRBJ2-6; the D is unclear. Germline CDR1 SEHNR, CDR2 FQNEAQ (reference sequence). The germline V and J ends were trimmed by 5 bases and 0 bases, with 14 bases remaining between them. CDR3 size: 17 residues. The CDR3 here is CASSLLGGLSGANVLTF. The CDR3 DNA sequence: TGTGCCAGCAGCCTCCTCGGCGGCCTCTCTGGGGCCAACGTCCTGACTTTC.

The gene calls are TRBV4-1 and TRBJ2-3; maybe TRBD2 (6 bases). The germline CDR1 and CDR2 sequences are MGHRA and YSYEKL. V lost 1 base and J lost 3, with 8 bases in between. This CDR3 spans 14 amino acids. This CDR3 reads CASSQGSGTDTQYF. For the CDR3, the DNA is TGCGCCAGCAGCCAAGGAAGCGGGACAGATACGCAGTATTTT.

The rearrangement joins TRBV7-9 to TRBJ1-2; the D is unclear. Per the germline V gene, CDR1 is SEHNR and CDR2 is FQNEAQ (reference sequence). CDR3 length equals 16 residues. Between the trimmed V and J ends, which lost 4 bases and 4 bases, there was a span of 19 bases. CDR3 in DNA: TGTGCCAGCAGCTCGCCTAGACGGGAATCAGGCTATGGCTACACCTTC. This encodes CASSSPRRESGYGYTF.

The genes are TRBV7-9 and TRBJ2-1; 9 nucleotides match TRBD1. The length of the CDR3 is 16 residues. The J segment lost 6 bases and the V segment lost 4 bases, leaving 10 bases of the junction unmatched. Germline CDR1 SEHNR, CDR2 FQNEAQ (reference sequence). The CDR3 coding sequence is TGTGCCAGCAGCTCGATCCGGGACAGGGATGGCAATGAGCAGTTCTTC. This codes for CASSSIRDRDGNEQFF.

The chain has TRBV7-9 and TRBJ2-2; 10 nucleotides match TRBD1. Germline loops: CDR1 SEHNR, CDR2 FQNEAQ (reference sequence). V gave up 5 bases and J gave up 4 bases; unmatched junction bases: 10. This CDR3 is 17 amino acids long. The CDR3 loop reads CASSPAGTGVPTGELFF. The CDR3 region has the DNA TGTGCCAGCAGCCCAGCCGGGACAGGGGTGCCCACCGGGGAGCTGTTTTTT.

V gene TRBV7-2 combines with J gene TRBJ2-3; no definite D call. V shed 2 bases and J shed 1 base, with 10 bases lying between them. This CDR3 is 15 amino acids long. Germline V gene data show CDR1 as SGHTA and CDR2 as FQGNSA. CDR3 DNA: TGTGCCAGCAGCTTATATCAGAGTGGCACAGATACGCAGTATTTT. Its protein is CASSLYQSGTDTQYF.

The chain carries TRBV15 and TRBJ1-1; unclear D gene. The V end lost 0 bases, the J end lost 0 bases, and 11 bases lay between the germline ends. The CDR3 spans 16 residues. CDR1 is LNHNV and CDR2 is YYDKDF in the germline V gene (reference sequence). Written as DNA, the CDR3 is TGTGCCACCAGCAGAGATCCCCTACAGCTGAACACTGAAGCTTTCTTT. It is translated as CATSRDPLQLNTEAFF.

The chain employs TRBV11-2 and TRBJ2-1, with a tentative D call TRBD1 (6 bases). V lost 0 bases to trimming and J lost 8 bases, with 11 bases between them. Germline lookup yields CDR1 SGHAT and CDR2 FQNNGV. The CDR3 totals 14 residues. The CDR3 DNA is TGTGCCAGCAGCTTAGATTTCCAGGGGTATGAGCAGTTCTTC. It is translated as CASSLDFQGYEQFF. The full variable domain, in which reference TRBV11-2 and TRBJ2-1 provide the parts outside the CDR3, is EAGVAQSPRYKIIEKRQSVAFWCNPISGHATLYWYQQILGQGPKLLIQFQNNGVVDDSQLPKDRFSAERLKGVDSTLKIQPAKLEDSAVYLCASSLDFQGYEQFFGPGTRLTVL.

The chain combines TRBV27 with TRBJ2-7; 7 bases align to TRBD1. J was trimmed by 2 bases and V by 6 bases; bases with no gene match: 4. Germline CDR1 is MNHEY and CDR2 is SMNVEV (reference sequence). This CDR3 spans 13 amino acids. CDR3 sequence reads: CASSDRVTYEQYF. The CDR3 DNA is TGTGCCAGCAGCGACAGGGTGACCTACGAGCAGTACTTC.

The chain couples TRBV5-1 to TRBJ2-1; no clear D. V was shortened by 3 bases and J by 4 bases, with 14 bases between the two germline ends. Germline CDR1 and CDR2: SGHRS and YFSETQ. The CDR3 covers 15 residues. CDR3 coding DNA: TGCGCCAGCAGCTCGGACGCCTCTTTGTACAATGAGCAGTTCTTC. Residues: CASSSDASLYNEQFF.